The 27 T cell receptor beta chains below were found in one sample sequenced in a study of OX40 agonist ivuxolimab in advanced cancers. Profiling relied on immunoSEQ multiplex PCR, and the TCRdb table lists in-frame clones only, not all of them. The sample has fewer than 90,000 clones, around 88% seen once. The sample here was CD4+ or CD8+ T cells sorted from blood, taken in a trial of the OX40 agonist ivuxolimab. The receptors were sampled from an adult with an advanced solid tumor such as melanoma, head and neck, liver or kidney cancer.

The chain couples TRBV9 to TRBJ2-3; D tentatively reads TRBD1 or TRBD2 (5 bases each). The CDR3 length is 16 residues. V lost 0 bases to trimming and J lost 0 bases, with 11 bases between them. The germline gives CDR1 SGDLS, CDR2 YYNGEE. The CDR3 bases are TGTGCCAGCAGCGTAGCGCCGGGACGGAGCACAGATACGCAGTATTTT. Translated, it gives CASSVAPGRSTDTQYF.

V is TRBV7-2 and J is TRBJ2-7, with TRBD2 as a possible D gene (6 bases). Looked up from germline, CDR1 is SGHTA and CDR2 is FQGNSA. V was shortened by 1 base and J by 3 bases, with 13 bases between the two germline ends. CDR3 length equals 15 residues. CDR3: CASSLGAGPDYEQYF. CDR3 coding DNA: TGTGCCAGCAGCTTAGGAGCGGGTCCCGACTACGAGCAGTACTTC.

The V call is TRBV6-1, the J call TRBJ2-5; D call uncertain. The germline V gene has CDR1 MNHNS and CDR2 SASEGT. The CDR3 runs 14 residues. Trimming took off 7 bases at V and 1 base at J, with 13 bases between the two ends. CDR3 nucleotide sequence: TGTGCCAGCACCCAAAGGGCAGGCCAAGAGACCCAGTACTTC. This translates into CASTQRAGQETQYF.

The chain has TRBV14 and TRBJ1-2, with no clear D. Looked up from germline, CDR1 is SGHDN and CDR2 is FVKESK. The V gene lost 0 bases and the J gene lost 7 bases, with 9 bases spanning the gap. The CDR3 is 13 residues long. The CDR3 here is CASSQETRIGYTF. The DNA of the CDR3 is TGTGCCAGCAGCCAAGAGACGCGAATTGGCTACACCTTC.

The chain carries TRBV6-6 and TRBJ1-3; D is unclear. Trimming removed 6 bases from V and 3 bases from J, with 15 bases in between. This CDR3 has 15 residues. Germline CDR1 MNHNY, CDR2 SVGAGI (reference sequence). This CDR3 is CASSPPGEYGNTIYF. The CDR3 DNA is TGTGCCAGCAGCCCGCCGGGAGAATATGGAAACACCATATATTTT.

The chain combines TRBV18 with TRBJ1-3; perhaps TRBD1 as D (6 bases). This CDR3 region has 16 residues. V was trimmed by 0 bases and J by 2 bases, leaving 11 bases between them. Germline V gene data show CDR1 as KGHSH and CDR2 as LQKENI. The DNA of the CDR3 is TGTGCCAGCTCACCACCCAACTACAGGGCTGGAAACACCATATATTTT. It yields the protein CASSPPNYRAGNTIYF. Full variable domain (outside the CDR3, taken from reference TRBV18 and TRBJ1-3): NAGVMQNPRHLVRRRGQEARLRCSPMKGHSHVYWYRQLPEEGLKFMVYLQKENIIDESGMPKERFSAEFPKEGPSILRIQQVVRGDSAAYFCASSPPNYRAGNTIYFGEGSWLTVV.

The gene calls are TRBV19 and TRBJ2-1; 7 bases are shared with TRBD2. The V gene's germline CDR1 is LNHDA and CDR2 SQIVND (reference sequence). V shed 3 bases, J shed 8 bases, and the junction held 7 bases outside the gene matches. The CDR3 sequence is 14 residues long. DNA of the CDR3: TGTGCCAGTAGTATGGTGCGGGCGGGGGATGAGCAGTTCTTC. It encodes CASSMVRAGDEQFF.

J is TRBJ1-2 and V is TRBV15; perhaps TRBD1 as D (5 bases). The CDR3 runs 14 residues. V was trimmed by 8 bases and J by 5 bases, leaving 18 bases between them. The germline V gene encodes CDR1 LNHNV and CDR2 YYDKDF (reference sequence). CDR3 in DNA: TGTGCCACCTCGCAAATAAGGGGCGCATATGGCTACACCTTC. It translates to CATSQIRGAYGYTF. Together with reference TRBV15 and TRBJ1-2, the CDR3 gives the full variable domain: DAMVIQNPRYQVTQFGKPVTLSCSQTLNHNVMYWYQQKSSQAPKLLFHYYDKDFNNEADTPDNFQSRRPNTSFCFLDIRSPGLGDTAMYLCATSQIRGAYGYTFGSGTRLTVV.

This CDR3 is CASSLALTATQYF. The CDR3 region has the DNA TGTGCCAGCAGTTTAGCCCTTACGGCTACGCAGTATTTT. This chain joins TRBV28 and TRBJ2-3, with D uncertain. V lost 2 bases to trimming and J lost 8 bases, with 11 bases between them. The CDR3 runs to 13 residues. Germline values: CDR1 MDHEN, CDR2 SYDVKM.

The chain links TRBV28 to TRBJ2-3, with D uncertain. CDR3 size: 12 residues. V gave up 3 bases and J gave up 4 bases, with 5 bases separating them. From germline, CDR1 is MDHEN and CDR2 SYDVKM. The DNA for the CDR3 is TGTGCCAGCAGTTTGGCCCCAGATACGCAGTATTTT. Protein product: CASSLAPDTQYF.

This chain connects TRBV18 to TRBJ2-7; no clear D gene. CDR1 KGHSH and CDR2 LQKENI come from the germline V gene. Trimming stripped 3 bases from V and 3 bases from J, with 12 bases between. CDR3 length: 14 amino acids. The CDR3 DNA reads TGTGCCAGCTCACCCAACCGAGCTCTCTACGAGCAGTACTTC. Translated: CASSPNRALYEQYF.

This clone was observed a handful of times. V gene TRBV5-1 combines with J gene TRBJ2-5, with TRBD2 identical over 7 bases. The V gene's germline CDR1 is SGHRS and CDR2 YFSETQ. J was trimmed by 2 bases and V by 3 bases; bases with no gene match: 7. The CDR3 covers 15 residues. In nucleotides, the CDR3 is TGCGCCAGCAGCTATTACTCCGGGAGGCAAGAGACCCAGTACTTC. Translation gives CASSYYSGRQETQYF.

The chain joins TRBV7-3 to TRBJ2-3; TRBD2 might be the D (6 bases). The CDR3 runs 16 residues. The germline gives CDR1 SGHTA, CDR2 FQGTGA. The ends were cut back, 1 base at V and 5 bases at J, with 16 bases in the middle. Here the CDR3 reads CASSLRPRRDGDTQYF. The CDR3 DNA reads TGTGCCAGCAGCTTAAGGCCCCGGCGGGATGGAGATACGCAGTATTTT.

This chain joins TRBV6-5 and TRBJ2-3; 8 positions match TRBD2. Germline V lookup: CDR1 MNHEY, CDR2 SVGAGI. V dropped 6 bases and J dropped 4; count of bases not matched to a gene: 3. This CDR3 comprises 13 residues. Here the CDR3 reads CASSGRAADTQYF. In DNA form, the CDR3 reads TGTGCCAGCAGCGGGAGGGCGGCAGATACGCAGTATTTT.

The chain couples TRBV11-3 to TRBJ2-1, with TRBD2 matching 9 bases. Germline trimming cut 5 bases from V and 7 bases from J; bases unmatched to any gene: 9. Germline CDR1 reads SGHNT; CDR2 reads YENEEA. The CDR3 covers 15 residues. The CDR3 loop is CASSPQGLAGNEQFF. The DNA for the CDR3 is TGTGCCAGCAGCCCGCAGGGACTAGCAGGAAATGAGCAGTTCTTC.

The V gene is TRBV19, the J gene TRBJ1-4; the D gene is possibly TRBD1 (5 bases). Germline values: CDR1 LNHDA, CDR2 SQIVND (reference sequence). This CDR3 is 15 amino acids long. Deletions cut 0 bases from V and 8 bases from J, with 13 bases between. For the CDR3, the DNA is TGTGCCAGTAGTATAGATCTGGACACCCGGGAAAAACTGTTTTTT. The encoded protein is CASSIDLDTREKLFF.

This clone was recorded once. This rearrangement joins TRBV7-9 to TRBJ2-1; 7 bases align to TRBD2. Germline V CDR1 and CDR2: SEHNR, FQNEAQ (reference sequence). The CDR3 has 13 amino acids. The J segment lost 10 bases and the V segment lost 6 bases, leaving 9 bases of the junction unmatched. The CDR3 reads CASSLLGGGEQFF. The CDR3 DNA is TGTGCCAGCAGTCTCTTGGGGGGAGGGGAGCAGTTCTTC.

The CDR3 sequence: CASSLEGGNQPQHF. The CDR3 coding sequence is TGTGCCAGCAGCTTAGAGGGCGGTAATCAGCCCCAGCATTTT. The gene calls are TRBV7-3 and TRBJ1-5; D is unclear. Germline V gene data show CDR1 as SGHTA and CDR2 as FQGTGA. CDR3 length: 14 amino acids. V lost 2 bases and J lost 4, with 9 bases in between.

The chain uses TRBV2 and TRBJ1-1, with a tentative D call TRBD1 (5 bases). V lost 2 bases and J lost 5, with 6 bases in between. The length of the CDR3 is 12 residues. Per germline, CDR1 SNHLY and CDR2 FYNNEI. The CDR3 sequence is CASSEWGTEAFF. The CDR3, as DNA: TGTGCCAGCAGTGAATGGGGGACTGAAGCTTTCTTT.

This chain joins TRBV2 and TRBJ2-7, with 11 bases matching TRBD1. The J segment lost 4 bases and the V segment lost 8 bases, leaving 7 bases of the junction unmatched. Per the germline V gene, CDR1 is SNHLY and CDR2 is FYNNEI. CDR3 length: 14 amino acids. The CDR3, as DNA: TGTGCCAGCGCCGGTGGACAGGGGGCTTACGAGCAGTACTTC. Its translation: CASAGGQGAYEQYF.

The CDR3 reads CASSPPQYF. The CDR3 DNA sequence: TGTGCCAGCAGCCCCCCCCAGTACTTC. The rearrangement joins TRBV3-2 to TRBJ2-5. TRBV3-2 is noted as a pseudogene. This CDR3 region has 9 residues.

This clone was recorded once. V gene TRBV2 combines with J gene TRBJ1-5; D unresolved. Trimming stripped 7 bases from V and 1 base from J, with 5 bases between. There are 12 residues in the CDR3. Germline assignment: CDR1 SNHLY and CDR2 FYNNEI. In nucleotides, the CDR3 is TGTGCCAGCAAACAGAGCAATCAGCCCCAGCATTTT. Translated: CASKQSNQPQHF.

The chain has TRBV29-1 and TRBJ2-5, with D possibly matching TRBD1 (5 bases). The V end lost 4 bases, the J end lost 7 bases, and 16 bases lay between the germline ends. In germline, CDR1 is SQVTM, CDR2 ANQGSEA. This CDR3 has 13 residues. The CDR3 nucleotides are TGCAGCGTTGCGGTTTCAGGGATGGGGACCCAGTACTTC. It yields the protein CSVAVSGMGTQYF. Drawing the rest from reference TRBV29-1 and TRBJ2-5, the complete variable domain is SAVISQKPSRDICQRGTSLTIQCQVDSQVTMMFWYRQQPGQSLTLIATANQGSEATYESGFVIDKFPISRPNLTFSTLTVSNMSPEDSSIYLCSVAVSGMGTQYFGPGTRLLVL.

A note on this clone: The junction does not match germline at one end; this may be a read error. Other DNA sequences within the sample encode an identical CDR3. The chain carries TRBV30 and TRBJ2-7, with a tentative D call TRBD2 (6 bases). The CDR3 contains 13 residues. Per the germline V gene, CDR1 is GTSNPN and CDR2 is SVGIG (reference sequence). DNA for the CDR3: TGCGCCTGGACGGAGGGGCCAGCCTACGAGCAGTACTTC. This codes for CAWTEGPAYEQYF.

The chain links TRBV5-1 to TRBJ2-5, with D possibly being TRBD2 (5 bases). The germline V gene has CDR1 SGHRS and CDR2 YFSETQ. V was clipped by 3 bases and J by 1 base, with 13 bases between them. The CDR3 contains 15 residues. In nucleotides, the CDR3 is TGCGCCAGCAGCTCTATACTAGTTCCCCAAGAGACCCAGTACTTC. This sequence encodes CASSSILVPQETQYF. Variable domain in full (rest from reference TRBV5-1 and TRBJ2-5): KAGVTQTPRYLIKTRGQQVTLSCSPISGHRSVSWYQQTPGQGLQFLFEYFSETQRNKGNFPGRFSGRQFSNSRSEMNVSTLELGDSALYLCASSSILVPQETQYFGPGTRLLVL.

The chain combines TRBV5-6 with TRBJ1-3; D remains unclear. The CDR3 sequence is 13 residues long. Trimming shortened V by 4 bases and J by 0 bases, and 5 bases separated the two germline ends. Germline V CDR1 and CDR2: SGHDT, YYEEEE. The CDR3 loop reads CASSISSGNTIYF. In nucleotides, the CDR3 is TGTGCCAGCAGCATAAGCTCTGGAAACACCATATATTTT. The variable domain in full, with the rest retrieved from reference TRBV5-6 and TRBJ1-3, is DAGVTQSPTHLIKTRGQQVTLRCSPKSGHDTVSWYQQALGQGPQFIFQYYEEEERQRGNFPDRFSGHQFPNYSSELNVNALLLGDSALYLCASSISSGNTIYFGEGSWLTVV.

V and J are TRBV10-3 and TRBJ2-7; 10 bases match TRBD1. The CDR3 has 14 amino acids. After removal of 6 bases from V and 6 bases from J, the junction contained 8 bases not matched to a gene. Germline V gives CDR1 ENHRY, CDR2 SYGVKD. The DNA for the CDR3 is TGTGCCATCAGCGCCAGGACAGGGGGAGGCGAGCAGTACTTC. This translates into CAISARTGGGEQYF.